This entry describes one T cell receptor (beta chain). The data are from a study of blood T cell repertoires in COVID-19. For the study at large: Samples of COVID-19 (acute and convalescent) were obtained from the United States, Italy and Spain. In each case, the material was cDNA or gDNA derived from T cells, B-cell-depleted T cells, or PBMCs.

In germline, CDR1 is LNHDA, CDR2 SQIVND (reference sequence). V was pared by 2 bases and J by 6 bases, with 0 bases of the junction left unmatched. CDR3 length: 13 residues. As processed by the authors: The authors estimated nucleated cell counts from reference gene primer amplification. The assay was immunoSEQ multiplex PCR, and TCRdb's table has in-frame clones only and misses some. V, J and clone size were drawn from that table, and D and trimming were deduced from the DNA. The sample has 50,000 to 60,000 clones, over 90% seen once; the top ten hold more than 8%. This chain joins TRBV19 and TRBJ2-2, with 7 bases identical to TRBD2. This receptor was obtained from an elderly woman with acute or convalescent COVID-19. The material sequenced was peripheral blood. CDR3 nucleotide sequence: TGTGCCAGTAGTATAACTAGCGCCGGGGAGCTGTTTTTT. Translation gives CASSITSAGELFF. The whole variable domain, remainder taken from reference TRBV19 and TRBJ2-2, is DGGITQSPKYLFRKEGQNVTLSCEQNLNHDAMYWYRQDPGQGLRLIYYSQIVNDFQKGDIAEGYSVSREKKESFPLTVTSAQKNPTAFYLCASSITSAGELFFGEGSRLTVL.